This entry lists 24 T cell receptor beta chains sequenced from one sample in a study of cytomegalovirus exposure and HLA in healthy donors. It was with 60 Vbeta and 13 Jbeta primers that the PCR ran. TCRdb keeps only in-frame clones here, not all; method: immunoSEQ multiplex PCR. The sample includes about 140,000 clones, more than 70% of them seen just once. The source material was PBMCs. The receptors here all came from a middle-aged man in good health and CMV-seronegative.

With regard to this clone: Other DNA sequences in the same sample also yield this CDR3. CDR3 loop: CASRERGRGPYNSPLHF. The CDR3 DNA is TGTGCCAGCAGGGAACGGGGCAGGGGCCCTTATAATTCACCCCTCCACTTT. V and J are TRBV2 and TRBJ1-6; TRBD1 is a possible D gene (6 bases). The CDR3 spans 17 residues. Trimming cost V 6 bases and J 4 bases, with 19 bases left between them. Germline assignment: CDR1 SNHLY and CDR2 FYNNEI.

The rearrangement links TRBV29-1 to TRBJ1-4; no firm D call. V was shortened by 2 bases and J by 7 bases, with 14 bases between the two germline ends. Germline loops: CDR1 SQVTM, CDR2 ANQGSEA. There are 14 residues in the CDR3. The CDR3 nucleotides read TGCAGCGTTGAACTAGCGGAGGGCGGTGAAAAACTGTTTTTT. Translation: CSVELAEGGEKLFF.

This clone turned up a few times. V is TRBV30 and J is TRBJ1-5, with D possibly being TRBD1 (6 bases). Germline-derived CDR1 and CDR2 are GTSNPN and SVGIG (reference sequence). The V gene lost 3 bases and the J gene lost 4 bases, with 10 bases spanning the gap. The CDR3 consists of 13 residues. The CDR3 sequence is CAWSERGNQPQHF. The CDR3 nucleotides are TGTGCCTGGAGCGAGAGGGGGAATCAGCCCCAGCATTTT. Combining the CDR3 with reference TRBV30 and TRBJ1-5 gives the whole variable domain SQTIHQWPATLVQPVGSPLSLECTVEGTSNPNLYWYRQAAGRGLQLLFYSVGIGQISSEVPQNLSASRPQDRQFILSSKKLLLSDSGFYLCAWSERGNQPQHFGDGTRLSIL.

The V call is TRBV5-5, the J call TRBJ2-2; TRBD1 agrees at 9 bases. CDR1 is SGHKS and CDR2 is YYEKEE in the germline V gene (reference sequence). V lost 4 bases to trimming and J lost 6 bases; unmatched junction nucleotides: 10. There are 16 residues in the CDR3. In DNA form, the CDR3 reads TGTGCCAGCAGCCCAGGGACAGGGTTAGTCCCCGGGGAGCTGTTTTTT. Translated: CASSPGTGLVPGELFF.

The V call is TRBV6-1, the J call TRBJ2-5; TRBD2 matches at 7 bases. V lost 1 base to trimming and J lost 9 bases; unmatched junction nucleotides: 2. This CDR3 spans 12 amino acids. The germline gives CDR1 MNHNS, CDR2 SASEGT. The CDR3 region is CASSEDRGAQYF. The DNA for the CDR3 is TGTGCCAGCAGTGAAGACCGGGGGGCCCAGTACTTC.

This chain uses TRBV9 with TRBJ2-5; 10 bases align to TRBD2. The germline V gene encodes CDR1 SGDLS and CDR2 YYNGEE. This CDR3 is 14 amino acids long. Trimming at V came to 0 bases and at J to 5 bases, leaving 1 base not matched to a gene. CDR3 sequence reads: CASSVEGLAETQYF. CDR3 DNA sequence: TGTGCCAGCAGCGTAGAGGGACTAGCGGAGACCCAGTACTTC.

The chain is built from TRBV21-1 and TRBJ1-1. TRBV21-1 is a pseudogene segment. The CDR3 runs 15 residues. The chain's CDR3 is CASPYRYPMNTEAFF. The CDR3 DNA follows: TGTGCCAGCCCCTACCGGTACCCCATGAACACTGAAGCTTTCTTT.

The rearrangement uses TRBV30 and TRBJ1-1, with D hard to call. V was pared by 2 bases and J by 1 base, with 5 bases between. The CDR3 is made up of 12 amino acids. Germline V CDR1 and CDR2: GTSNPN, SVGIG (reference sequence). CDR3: CAWSKANTEAFF. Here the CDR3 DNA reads TGTGCCTGGAGTAAAGCGAACACTGAAGCTTTCTTT.

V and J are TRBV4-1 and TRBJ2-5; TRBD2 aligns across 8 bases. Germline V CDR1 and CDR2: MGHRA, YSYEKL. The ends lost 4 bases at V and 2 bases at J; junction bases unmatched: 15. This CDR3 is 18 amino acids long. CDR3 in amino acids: CASSPKTWRGARQETQYF. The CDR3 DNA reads TGCGCCAGCAGCCCCAAGACCTGGCGGGGGGCCCGTCAAGAGACCCAGTACTTC.

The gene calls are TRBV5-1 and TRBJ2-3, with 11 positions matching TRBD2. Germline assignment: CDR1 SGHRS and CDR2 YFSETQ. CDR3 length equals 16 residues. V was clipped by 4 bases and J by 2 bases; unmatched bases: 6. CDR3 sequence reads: CASSTGTSGLTDTQYF. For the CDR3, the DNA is TGCGCCAGCAGCACAGGGACTAGCGGACTCACAGATACGCAGTATTTT.

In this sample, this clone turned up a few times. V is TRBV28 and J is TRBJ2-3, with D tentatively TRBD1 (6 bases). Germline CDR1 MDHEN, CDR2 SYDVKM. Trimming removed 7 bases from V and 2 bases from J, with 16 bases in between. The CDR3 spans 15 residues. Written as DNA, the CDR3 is TGTGCCAGCAAAGGAGCAGGGGCTAACACAGATACGCAGTATTTT. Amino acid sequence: CASKGAGANTDTQYF.

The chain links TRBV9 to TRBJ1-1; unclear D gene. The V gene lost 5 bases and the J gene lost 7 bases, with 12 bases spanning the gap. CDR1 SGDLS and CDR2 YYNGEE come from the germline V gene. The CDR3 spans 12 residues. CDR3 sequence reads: CASSPGLGEAFF. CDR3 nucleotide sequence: TGTGCCAGCAGTCCCGGACTCGGTGAAGCTTTCTTT.

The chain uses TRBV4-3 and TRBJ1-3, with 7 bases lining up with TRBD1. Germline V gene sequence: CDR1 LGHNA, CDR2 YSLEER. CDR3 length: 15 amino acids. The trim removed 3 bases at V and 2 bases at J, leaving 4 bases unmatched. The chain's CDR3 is CASSHTGEAGNTIYF. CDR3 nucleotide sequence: TGCGCCAGCAGCCACACAGGGGAAGCTGGAAACACCATATATTTT.

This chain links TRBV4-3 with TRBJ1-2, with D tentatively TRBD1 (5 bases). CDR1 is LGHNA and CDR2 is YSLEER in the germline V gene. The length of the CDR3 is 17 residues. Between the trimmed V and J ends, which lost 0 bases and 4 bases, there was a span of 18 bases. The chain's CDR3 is CASSQDFTGHGAYGYTF. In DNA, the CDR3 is TGCGCCAGCAGCCAAGATTTCACAGGACACGGAGCCTATGGCTACACCTTC.

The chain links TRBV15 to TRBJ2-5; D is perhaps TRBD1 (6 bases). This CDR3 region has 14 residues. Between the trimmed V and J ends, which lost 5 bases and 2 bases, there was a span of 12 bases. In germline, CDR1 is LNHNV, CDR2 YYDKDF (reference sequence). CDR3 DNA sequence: TGTGCCACCAGCCCACGGACAGAACAAGAGACCCAGTACTTC. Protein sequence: CATSPRTEQETQYF.

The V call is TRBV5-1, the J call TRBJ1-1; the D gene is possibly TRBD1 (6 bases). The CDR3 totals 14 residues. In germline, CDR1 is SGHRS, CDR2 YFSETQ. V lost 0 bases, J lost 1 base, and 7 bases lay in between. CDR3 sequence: CASSLAGQNTEAFF. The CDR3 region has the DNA TGCGCCAGCAGCTTGGCGGGACAGAACACTGAAGCTTTCTTT.

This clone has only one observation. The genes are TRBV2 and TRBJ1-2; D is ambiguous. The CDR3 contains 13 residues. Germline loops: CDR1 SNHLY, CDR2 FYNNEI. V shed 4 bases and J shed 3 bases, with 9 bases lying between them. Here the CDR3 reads CASSVQLYYGYTF. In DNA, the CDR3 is TGTGCCAGCAGTGTACAGCTTTACTATGGCTACACCTTC.

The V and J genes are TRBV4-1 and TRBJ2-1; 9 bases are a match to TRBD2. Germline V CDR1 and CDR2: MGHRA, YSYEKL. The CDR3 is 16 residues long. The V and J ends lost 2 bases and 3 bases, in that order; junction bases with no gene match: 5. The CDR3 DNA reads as TGCGCCAGCAGCCAAAGCGGACTAGCGTTCTACAATGAGCAGTTCTTC. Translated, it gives CASSQSGLAFYNEQFF.

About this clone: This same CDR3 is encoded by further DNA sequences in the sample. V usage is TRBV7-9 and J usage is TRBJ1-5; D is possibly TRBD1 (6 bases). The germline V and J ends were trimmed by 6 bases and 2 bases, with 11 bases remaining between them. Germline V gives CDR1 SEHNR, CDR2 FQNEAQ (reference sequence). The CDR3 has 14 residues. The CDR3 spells CASSLDRGNQPQHF. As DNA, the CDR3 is TGTGCCAGCAGTTTGGACAGAGGCAATCAGCCCCAGCATTTT.

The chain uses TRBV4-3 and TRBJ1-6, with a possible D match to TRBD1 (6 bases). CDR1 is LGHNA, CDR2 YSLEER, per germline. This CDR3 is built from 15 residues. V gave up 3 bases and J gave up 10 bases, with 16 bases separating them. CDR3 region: CASSQGGGAISPLHF. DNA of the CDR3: TGCGCCAGCAGCCAGGGTGGGGGGGCGATATCACCCCTCCACTTT.

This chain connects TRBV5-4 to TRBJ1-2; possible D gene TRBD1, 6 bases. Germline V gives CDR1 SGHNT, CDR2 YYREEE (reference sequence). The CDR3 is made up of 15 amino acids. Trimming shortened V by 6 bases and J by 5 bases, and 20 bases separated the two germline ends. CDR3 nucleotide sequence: TGTGCCAGCACTTCCTGGGGGGGGCTAGAATATGGCTACACCTTC. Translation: CASTSWGGLEYGYTF.

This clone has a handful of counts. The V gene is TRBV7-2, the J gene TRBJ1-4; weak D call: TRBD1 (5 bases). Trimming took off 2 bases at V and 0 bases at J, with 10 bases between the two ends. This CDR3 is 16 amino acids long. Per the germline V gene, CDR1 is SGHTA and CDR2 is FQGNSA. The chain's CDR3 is CASSLFIGATNEKLFF. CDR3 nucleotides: TGTGCCAGCAGCTTATTTATAGGGGCAACTAATGAAAAACTGTTTTTT.

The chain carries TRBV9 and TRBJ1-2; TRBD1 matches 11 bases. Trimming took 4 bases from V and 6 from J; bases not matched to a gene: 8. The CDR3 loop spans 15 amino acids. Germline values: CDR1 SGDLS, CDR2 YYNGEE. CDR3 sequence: CASSPVGTGGNGYTF. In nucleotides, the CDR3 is TGTGCCAGCAGCCCCGTGGGGACAGGGGGGAATGGCTACACCTTC. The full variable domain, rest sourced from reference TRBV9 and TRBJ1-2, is DSGVTQTPKHLITATGQRVTLRCSPRSGDLSVYWYQQSLDQGLQFLIQYYNGEERAKGNILERFSAQQFPDLHSELNLSSLELGDSALYFCASSPVGTGGNGYTFGSGTRLTVV.

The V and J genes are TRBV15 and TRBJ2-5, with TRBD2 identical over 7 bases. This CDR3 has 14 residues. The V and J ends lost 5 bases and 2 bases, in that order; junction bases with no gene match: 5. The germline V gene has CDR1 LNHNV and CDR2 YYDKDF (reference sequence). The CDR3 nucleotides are TGTGCCACCAGCTACGTTAGCGGGCAAGAGACCCAGTACTTC. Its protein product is CATSYVSGQETQYF.